This T cell receptor beta chain was captured by sequencing in a study of lymphopenia after photon versus proton radiotherapy. TCRdb's table, derived via immunoSEQ multiplex PCR, lists solely in-frame clones and lacks some. The repertoire consists of about 50,000 clones, with more than 85% occurring once and the leading ten covering about 20%. Remarks on this clone: Its target is not known.

CDR1 ENHRY and CDR2 SYGVKD come from the germline V gene. The ends were cut back, 0 bases at V and 3 bases at J, with 5 bases in the middle. The CDR3 contains 13 residues. Notes on the study in general: Relative stability marked proton patients; photon patients lost diversity and naive cells. Post-nadir diversity loss with photons came from oligoclonal expansion, particularly CD8+ Temra cells. Post-nadir TCR diversity decline inversely tracked overall survival among those who died. Better survival with proton therapy was suggested as possible, not demonstrated.

This rearrangement joins TRBV10-3 to TRBJ1-1; D ambiguous. Sequencing was performed on peripheral blood, taken from a patient treated with photon-based radiotherapy. The TCR originated in a woman aged 40 to 55 with cholangiocarcinoma. The CDR3 DNA is TGTGCCATCAGTGAGTCTGAGTACACTGAAGCTTTCTTT. It codes for CAISESEYTEAFF.